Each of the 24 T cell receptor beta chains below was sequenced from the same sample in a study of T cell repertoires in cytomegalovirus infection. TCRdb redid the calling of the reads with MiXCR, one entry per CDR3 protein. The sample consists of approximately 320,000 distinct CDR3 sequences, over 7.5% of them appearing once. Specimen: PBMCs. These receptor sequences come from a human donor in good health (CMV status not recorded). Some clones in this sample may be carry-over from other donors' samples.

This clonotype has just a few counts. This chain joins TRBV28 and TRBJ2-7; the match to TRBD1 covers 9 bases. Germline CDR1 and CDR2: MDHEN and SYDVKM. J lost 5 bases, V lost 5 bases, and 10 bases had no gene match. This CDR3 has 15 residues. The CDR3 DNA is TGTGCCAGCAGTCCACCGGGACAGGGTAAGAACGAGCAGTACTTC. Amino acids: CASSPPGQGKNEQYF. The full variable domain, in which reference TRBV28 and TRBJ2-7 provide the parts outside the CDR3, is DVKVTQSSRYLVKRTGEKVFLECVQDMDHENMFWYRQDPGLGLRLIYFSYDVKMKEKGDIPEGYSVSREKKERFSLILESASTNQTSMYLCASSPPGQGKNEQYFGPGTRLTVT.

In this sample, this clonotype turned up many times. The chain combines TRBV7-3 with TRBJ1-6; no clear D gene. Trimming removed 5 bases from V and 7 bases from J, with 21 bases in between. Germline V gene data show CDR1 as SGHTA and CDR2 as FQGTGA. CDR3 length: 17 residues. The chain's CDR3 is CASSQMGRGGYNSPLHF. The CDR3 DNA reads TGTGCCAGCAGCCAAATGGGGAGAGGAGGGTACAATTCACCCCTCCACTTT.

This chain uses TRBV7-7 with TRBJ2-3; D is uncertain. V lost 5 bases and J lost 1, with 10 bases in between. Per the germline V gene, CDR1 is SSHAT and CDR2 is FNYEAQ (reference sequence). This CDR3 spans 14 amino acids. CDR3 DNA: TGTGCCAGCAGCCCCCGCGAACGCACAGATACGCAGTATTTT. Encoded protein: CASSPRERTDTQYF.

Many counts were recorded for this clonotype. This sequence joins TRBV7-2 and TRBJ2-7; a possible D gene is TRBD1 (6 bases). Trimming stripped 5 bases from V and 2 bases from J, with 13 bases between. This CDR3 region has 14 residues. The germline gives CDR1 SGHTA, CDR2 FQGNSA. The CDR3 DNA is TGTGCCAGCAGCCAACCGGGACACCCCTACGAGCAGTACTTC. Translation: CASSQPGHPYEQYF.

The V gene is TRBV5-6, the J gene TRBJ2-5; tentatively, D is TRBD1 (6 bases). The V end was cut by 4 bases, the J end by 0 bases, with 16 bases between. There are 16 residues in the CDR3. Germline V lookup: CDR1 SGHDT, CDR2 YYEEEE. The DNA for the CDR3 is TGTGCCAGCAGCCTTAGAACCGGGACATACCAAGAGACCCAGTACTTC. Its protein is CASSLRTGTYQETQYF.

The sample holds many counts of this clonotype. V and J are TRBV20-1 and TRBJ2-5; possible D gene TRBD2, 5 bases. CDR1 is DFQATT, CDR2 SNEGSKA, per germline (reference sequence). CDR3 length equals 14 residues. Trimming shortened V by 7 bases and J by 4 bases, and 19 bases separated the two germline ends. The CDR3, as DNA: TGCAGTGTTCAACGCCTCATAGAGGGAGAGACCCAGTACTTC. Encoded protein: CSVQRLIEGETQYF.

Here the CDR3 DNA reads TGTGCCAGCAGCCAAGAAGGCCGAGACAATCAGCCCCAGCATTTT. Protein sequence: CASSQEGRDNQPQHF. The chain employs TRBV3-1 and TRBJ1-5; D call uncertain. The CDR3 sequence is 15 residues long. Germline CDR1 and CDR2: LGHDT and YNNKEL (reference sequence). Trimming stripped 0 bases from V and 3 bases from J, with 9 bases between.

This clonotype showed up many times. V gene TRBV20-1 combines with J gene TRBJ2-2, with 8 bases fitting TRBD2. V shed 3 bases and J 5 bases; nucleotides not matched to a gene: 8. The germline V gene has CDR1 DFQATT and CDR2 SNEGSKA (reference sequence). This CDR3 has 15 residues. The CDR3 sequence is CSARERETRTGELFF. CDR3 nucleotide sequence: TGCAGTGCTAGGGAGCGGGAGACGCGGACCGGGGAGCTGTTTTTT.

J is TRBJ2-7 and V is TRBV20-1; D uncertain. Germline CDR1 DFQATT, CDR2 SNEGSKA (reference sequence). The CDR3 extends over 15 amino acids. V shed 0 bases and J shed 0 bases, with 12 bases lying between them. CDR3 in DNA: TGCAGTGCTAGAGATCGGTTAGAACCCTCCTACGAGCAGTACTTC. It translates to CSARDRLEPSYEQYF.

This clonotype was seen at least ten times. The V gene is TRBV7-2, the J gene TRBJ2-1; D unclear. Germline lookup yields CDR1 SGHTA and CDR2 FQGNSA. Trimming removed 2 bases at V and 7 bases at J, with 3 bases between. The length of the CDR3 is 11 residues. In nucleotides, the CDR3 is TGTGCCAGCAGCTTAACTAATGAGCAGTTCTTC. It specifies CASSLTNEQFF.

The CDR3 spells CAIRSTAGQPQHF. The CDR3 nucleotides read TGTGCCATCAGATCTACCGCGGGTCAGCCCCAGCATTTT. V and J are TRBV10-3 and TRBJ1-5; no clear D. This CDR3 comprises 13 residues. Germline CDR1 and CDR2: ENHRY and SYGVKD. V was trimmed by 6 bases and J by 6 bases, leaving 12 bases between them.

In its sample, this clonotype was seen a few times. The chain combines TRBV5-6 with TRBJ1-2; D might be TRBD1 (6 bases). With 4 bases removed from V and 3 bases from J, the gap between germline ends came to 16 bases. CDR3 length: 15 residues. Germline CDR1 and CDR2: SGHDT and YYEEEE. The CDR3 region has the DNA TGTGCCAGCAGCACCCCCGGGACACAATACTATGGCTACACCTTC. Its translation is CASSTPGTQYYGYTF.

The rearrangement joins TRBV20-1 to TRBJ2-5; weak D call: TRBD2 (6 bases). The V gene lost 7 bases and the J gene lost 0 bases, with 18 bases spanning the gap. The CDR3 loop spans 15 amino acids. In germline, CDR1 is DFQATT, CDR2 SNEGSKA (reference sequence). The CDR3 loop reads CSVKEGQNYQETQYF. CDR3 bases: TGCAGTGTTAAGGAGGGTCAAAACTACCAAGAGACCCAGTACTTC.

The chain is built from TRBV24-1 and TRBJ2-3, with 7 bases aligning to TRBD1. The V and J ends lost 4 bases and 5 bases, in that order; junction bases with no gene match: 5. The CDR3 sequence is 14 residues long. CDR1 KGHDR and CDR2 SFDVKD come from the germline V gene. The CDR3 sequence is CATSDPGTVDTQYF. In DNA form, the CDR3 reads TGTGCCACCAGTGACCCCGGGACAGTAGATACGCAGTATTTT.

The CDR3 sequence is CASRSGTVNTGELFF. CDR3 DNA: TGTGCCAGCAGGAGCGGGACGGTGAACACCGGGGAGCTGTTTTTT. The V and J genes are TRBV2 and TRBJ2-2; the match to TRBD2 covers 7 bases. The CDR3 loop spans 15 amino acids. Looked up from germline, CDR1 is SNHLY and CDR2 is FYNNEI. V shed 6 bases and J 1 base; nucleotides not matched to a gene: 5.

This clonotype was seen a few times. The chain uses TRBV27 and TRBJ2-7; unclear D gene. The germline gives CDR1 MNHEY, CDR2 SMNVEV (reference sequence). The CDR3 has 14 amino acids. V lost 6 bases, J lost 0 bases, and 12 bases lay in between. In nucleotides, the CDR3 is TGTGCCAGCAGCTCATTGGTCTTCTCCTACGAGCAGTACTTC. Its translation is CASSSLVFSYEQYF.

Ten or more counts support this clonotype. The CDR3 protein is CASSLRGTLGGELFF. DNA for the CDR3: TGTGCCAGCAGCTTGAGGGGCACGTTGGGCGGGGAGCTGTTTTTT. This chain links TRBV7-2 with TRBJ2-2; D tentatively reads TRBD1 or TRBD2 (5 bases each). The CDR3 length is 15 residues. CDR1 is SGHTA, CDR2 FQGNSA, per germline. Trimming stripped 3 bases from V and 7 bases from J, with 15 bases between.

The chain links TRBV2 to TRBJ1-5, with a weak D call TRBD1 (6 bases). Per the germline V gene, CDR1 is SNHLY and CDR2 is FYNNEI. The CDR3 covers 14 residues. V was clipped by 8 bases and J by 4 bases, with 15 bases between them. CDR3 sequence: CASQPGGVNQPQHF. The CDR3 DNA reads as TGTGCCAGCCAACCCGGGGGCGTGAATCAGCCCCAGCATTTT.

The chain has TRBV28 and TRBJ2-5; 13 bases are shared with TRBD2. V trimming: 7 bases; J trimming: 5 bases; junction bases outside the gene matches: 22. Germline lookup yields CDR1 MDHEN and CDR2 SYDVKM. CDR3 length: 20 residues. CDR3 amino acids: CASTPLRTSGSRVLTETQYF. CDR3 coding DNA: TGTGCCAGCACCCCCCTCCGGACTAGCGGGAGTAGGGTTCTAACGGAGACCCAGTACTTC.

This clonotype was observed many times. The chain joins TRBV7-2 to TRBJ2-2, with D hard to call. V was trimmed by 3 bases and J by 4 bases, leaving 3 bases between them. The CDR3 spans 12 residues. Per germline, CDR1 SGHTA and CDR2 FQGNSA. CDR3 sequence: CASSFSTGELFF. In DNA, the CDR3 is TGTGCCAGCAGCTTTAGCACCGGGGAGCTGTTTTTT.

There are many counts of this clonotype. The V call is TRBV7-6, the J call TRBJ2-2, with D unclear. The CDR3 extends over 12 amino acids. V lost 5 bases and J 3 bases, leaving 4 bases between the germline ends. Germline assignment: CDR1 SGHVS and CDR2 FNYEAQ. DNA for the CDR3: TGTGCCAGCAGCCCTGACACCGGGGAGCTGTTTTTT. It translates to CASSPDTGELFF.

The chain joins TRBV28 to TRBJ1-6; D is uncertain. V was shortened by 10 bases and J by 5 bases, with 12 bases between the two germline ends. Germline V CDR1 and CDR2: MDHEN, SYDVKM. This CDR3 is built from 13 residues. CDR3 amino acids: CATKGSHNSPLHF. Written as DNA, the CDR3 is TGTGCCACCAAAGGGAGCCATAATTCACCCCTCCACTTT.

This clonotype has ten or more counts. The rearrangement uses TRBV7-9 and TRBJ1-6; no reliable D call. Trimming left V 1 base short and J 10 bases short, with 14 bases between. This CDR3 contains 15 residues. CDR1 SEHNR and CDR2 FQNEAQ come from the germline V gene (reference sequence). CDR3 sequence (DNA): TGTGCCAGCAGCTTAGTGTCAGGAACGAAATCACCCCTCCACTTT. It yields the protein CASSLVSGTKSPLHF.

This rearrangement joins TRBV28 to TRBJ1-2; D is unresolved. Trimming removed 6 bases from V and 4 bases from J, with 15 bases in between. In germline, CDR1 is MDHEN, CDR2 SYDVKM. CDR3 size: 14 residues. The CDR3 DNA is TGTGCCAGCAGCCTCAGGTACAAGGGCTATGGCTACACCTTC. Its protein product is CASSLRYKGYGYTF.